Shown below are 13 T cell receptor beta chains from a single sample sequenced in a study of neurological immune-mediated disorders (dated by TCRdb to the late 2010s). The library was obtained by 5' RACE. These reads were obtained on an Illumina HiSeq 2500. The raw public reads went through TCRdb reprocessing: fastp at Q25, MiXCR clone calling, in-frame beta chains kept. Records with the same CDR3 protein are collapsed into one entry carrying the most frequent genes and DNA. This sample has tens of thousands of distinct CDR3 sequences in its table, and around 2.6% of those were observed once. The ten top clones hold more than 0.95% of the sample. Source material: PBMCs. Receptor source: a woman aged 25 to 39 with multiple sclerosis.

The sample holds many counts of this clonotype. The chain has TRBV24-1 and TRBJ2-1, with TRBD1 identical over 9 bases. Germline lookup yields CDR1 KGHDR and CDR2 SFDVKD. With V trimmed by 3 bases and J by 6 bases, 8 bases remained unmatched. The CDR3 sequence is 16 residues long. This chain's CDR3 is CATSDVLGQGGNEQFF. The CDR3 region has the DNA TGTGCCACCAGTGATGTACTGGGACAGGGAGGCAATGAGCAGTTCTTC.

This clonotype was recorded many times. Written as DNA, the CDR3 is TGCGCCAGCAGATTAGCGGGAGCGACCTCCTACGAGCAGTACTTC. Translating it yields CASRLAGATSYEQYF. The rearrangement uses TRBV5-1 and TRBJ2-7; 9 nucleotides match TRBD2. Trimming cost V 5 bases and J 0 bases; bases outside gene matches: 6. The V gene's germline CDR1 is SGHRS and CDR2 YFSETQ. The CDR3 length is 15 residues.

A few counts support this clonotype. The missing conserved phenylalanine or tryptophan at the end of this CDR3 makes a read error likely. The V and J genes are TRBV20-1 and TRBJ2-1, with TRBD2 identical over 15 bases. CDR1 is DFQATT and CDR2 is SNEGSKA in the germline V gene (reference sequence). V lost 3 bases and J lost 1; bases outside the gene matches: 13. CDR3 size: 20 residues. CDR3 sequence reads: CSARDRTGLAGGQSYNEQFN. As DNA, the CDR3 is TGCAGTGCTAGGGATAGAACGGGACTAGCGGGAGGTCAGTCCTACAATGAGCAGTTCAAC.

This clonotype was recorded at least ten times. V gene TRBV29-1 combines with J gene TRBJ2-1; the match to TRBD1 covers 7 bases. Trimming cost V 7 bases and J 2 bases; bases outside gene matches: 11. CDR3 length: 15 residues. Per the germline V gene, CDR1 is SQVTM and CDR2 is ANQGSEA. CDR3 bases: TGCAGCGCCCGGAGAGGGGGCAGGACCTACAATGAGCAGTTCTTC. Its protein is CSARRGGRTYNEQFF.

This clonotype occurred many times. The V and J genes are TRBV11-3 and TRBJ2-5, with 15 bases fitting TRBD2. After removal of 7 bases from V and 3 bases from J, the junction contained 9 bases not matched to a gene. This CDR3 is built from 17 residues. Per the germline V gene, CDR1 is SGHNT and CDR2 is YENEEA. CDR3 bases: TGTGCCAGCACCCCCTCTGGACTAGCGGGAGGGGAAGAGACCCAGTACTTC. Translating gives CASTPSGLAGGEETQYF.

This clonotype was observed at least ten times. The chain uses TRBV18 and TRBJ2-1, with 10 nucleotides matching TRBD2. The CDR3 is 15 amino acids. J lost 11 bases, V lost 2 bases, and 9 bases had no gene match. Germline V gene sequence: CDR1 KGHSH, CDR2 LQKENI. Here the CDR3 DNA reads TGTGCCAGCTCACCAATGGAGCGGGAGGGCCTTAAGCAGTTCTTC. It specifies CASSPMEREGLKQFF.

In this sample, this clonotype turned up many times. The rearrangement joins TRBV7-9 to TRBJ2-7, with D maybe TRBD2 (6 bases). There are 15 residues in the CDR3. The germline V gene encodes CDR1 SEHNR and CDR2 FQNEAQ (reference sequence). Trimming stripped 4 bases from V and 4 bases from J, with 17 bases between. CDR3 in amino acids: CASSSGLASSYEQYF. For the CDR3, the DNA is TGTGCCAGCAGCTCGGGACTGGCAAGTTCGTACGAGCAGTACTTC.

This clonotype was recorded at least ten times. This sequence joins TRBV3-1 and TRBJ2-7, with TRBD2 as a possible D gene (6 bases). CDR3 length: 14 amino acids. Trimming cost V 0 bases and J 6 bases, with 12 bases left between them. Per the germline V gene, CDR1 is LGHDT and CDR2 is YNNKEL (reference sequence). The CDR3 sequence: CASSQDIGGLEQYF. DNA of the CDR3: TGTGCCAGCAGCCAAGATATTGGAGGGCTCGAGCAGTACTTC.

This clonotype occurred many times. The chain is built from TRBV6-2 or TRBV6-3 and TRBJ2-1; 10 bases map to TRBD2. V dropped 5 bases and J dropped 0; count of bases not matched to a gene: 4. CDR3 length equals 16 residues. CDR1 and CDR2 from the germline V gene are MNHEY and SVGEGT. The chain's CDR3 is CASSLAGDISYNEQFF. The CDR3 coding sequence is TGTGCCAGCAGTCTAGCGGGAGACATCTCCTACAATGAGCAGTTCTTC.

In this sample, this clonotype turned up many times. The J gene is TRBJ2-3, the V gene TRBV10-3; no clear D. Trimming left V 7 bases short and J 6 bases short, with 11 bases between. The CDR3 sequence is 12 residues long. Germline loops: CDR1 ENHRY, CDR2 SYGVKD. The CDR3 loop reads CAIMGSGDTQYF. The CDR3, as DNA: TGTGCCATCATGGGGTCGGGTGATACGCAGTATTTT.

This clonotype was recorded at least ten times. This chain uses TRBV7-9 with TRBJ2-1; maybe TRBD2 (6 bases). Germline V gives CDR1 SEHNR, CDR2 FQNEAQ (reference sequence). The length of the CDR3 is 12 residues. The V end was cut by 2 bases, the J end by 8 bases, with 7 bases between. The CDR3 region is CASSLWEDEQFF. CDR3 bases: TGTGCCAGCAGCTTATGGGAGGATGAGCAGTTCTTC. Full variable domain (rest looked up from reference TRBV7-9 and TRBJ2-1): DTGVSQNPRHKITKRGQNVTFRCDPISEHNRLYWYRQTLGQGPEFLTYFQNEAQLEKSRLLSDRFSAERPKGSFSTLEIQRTEQGDSAMYLCASSLWEDEQFFGPGTRLTVL.

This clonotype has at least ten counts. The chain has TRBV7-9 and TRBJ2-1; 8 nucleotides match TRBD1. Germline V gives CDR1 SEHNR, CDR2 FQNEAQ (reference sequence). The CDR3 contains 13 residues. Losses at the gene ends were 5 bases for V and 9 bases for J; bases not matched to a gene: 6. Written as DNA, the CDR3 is TGTGCCAGCAGCCCAGACAGGGGAGGTGAGCAGTTCTTC. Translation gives CASSPDRGGEQFF.

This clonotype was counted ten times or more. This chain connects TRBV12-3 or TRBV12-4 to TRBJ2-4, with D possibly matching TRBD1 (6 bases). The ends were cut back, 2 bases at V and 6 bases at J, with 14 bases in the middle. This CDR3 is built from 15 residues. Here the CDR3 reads CASSLSITRGNIQYF. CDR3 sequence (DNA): TGTGCCAGCAGTTTAAGTATCACCAGGGGAAACATTCAGTACTTC.